This TCR beta chain was found in a study of beta chain features in type 1 diabetes. Across the study: Healthy donors resembled patients in age, gender and cell yields.

Study-level results: In comparison with healthy donors, patients had naive, central memory and Treg TCRB repertoires that appeared more similar.

One heparinised draw, averaging around 120 mL, was taken per donor. Researchers reported sorting CD4+ naive, central memory, regulatory and stem cell-like memory cells via CD45RO/CCR7/CD25/CD127/CD95/CD27. The authors reverse transcribed all of the isolated RNA, so sequencing captured expressed TCRB transcripts. The method was immunoSEQ multiplex PCR; TCRdb's version includes in-frame clones alone and lacks a portion of them. The data show under 250,000 clones, with 13% to 15% seen just once and roughly 0.028% held by the top ten. This CDR3 has 14 amino acids. CDR1 and CDR2 (germline): SGHTA, FQGNSA. This clone was seen a handful of times. Its antigen is not known. A junction end diverges from the germline sequence, so it may reflect a read error.

The sample was naive CD4+ T cells from blood. This receptor was identified in a woman in her thirties or forties in good health. The rearrangement joins TRBV7-2 to TRBJ2-2, with D perhaps TRBD2 (5 bases). Written as DNA, the CDR3 is TGTGCCAGCAGCTTAGGAGGGAACGCCGGGGAGCTGTTTTTT. Its protein product is CASSLGGNAGELFF.